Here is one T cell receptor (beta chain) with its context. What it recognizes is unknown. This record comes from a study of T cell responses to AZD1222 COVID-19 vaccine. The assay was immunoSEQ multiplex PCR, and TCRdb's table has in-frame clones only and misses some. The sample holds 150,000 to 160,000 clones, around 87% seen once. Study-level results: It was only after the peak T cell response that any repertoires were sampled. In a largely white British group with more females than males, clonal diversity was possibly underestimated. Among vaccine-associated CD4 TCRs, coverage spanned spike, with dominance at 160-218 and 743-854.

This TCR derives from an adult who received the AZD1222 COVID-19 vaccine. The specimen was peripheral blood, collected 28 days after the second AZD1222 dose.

The CDR3 region is CASSPVLPTGIHGYTF. For the CDR3, the DNA is TGTGCCAGCAGCCCCGTCCTACCAACGGGAATCCATGGCTACACCTTC. J is TRBJ1-2 and V is TRBV7-2; D uncertain. This CDR3 region has 16 residues. Germline-derived CDR1 and CDR2 are SGHTA and FQGNSA. Trimming cost V 5 bases and J 6 bases, with 22 bases left between them.